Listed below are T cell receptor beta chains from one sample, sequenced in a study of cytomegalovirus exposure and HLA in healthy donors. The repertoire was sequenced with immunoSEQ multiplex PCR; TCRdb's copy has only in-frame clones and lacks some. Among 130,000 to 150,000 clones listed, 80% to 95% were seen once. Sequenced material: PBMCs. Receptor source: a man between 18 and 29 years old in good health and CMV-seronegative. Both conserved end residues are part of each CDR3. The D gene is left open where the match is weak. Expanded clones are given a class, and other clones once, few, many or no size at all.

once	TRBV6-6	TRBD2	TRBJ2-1	CASRLAGQSEQFF	TGTGCCAGCCGACTAGCGGGACAGAGTGAGCAGTTCTTC
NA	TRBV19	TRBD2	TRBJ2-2	CASSSAGVSGELFF	TGTGCCAGTAGTTCGGCGGGAGTGTCCGGGGAGCTGTTTTTT
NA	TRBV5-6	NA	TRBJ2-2	CASSLGALGELFF	TGTGCCAGCAGCTTAGGGGCCCTCGGGGAGCTGTTTTTT
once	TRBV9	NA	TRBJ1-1	CASSPGDSNTEAFF	TGTGCCAGCAGCCCGGGGGACTCGAACACTGAAGCTTTCTTT
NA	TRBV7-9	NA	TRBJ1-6	CASSLAVESLHF	TGTGCCAGCAGCTTAGCGGTGGAGTCCCTCCACTTT
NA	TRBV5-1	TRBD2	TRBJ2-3	CASSHGLAGRRTDTQYF	TGCGCCAGCAGCCACGGACTAGCCGGTCGGCGGACAGATACGCAGTATTTT
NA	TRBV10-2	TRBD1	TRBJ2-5	CASPDRLYQETQYF	TGCGCCAGCCCGGACAGGCTGTACCAAGAGACCCAGTACTTC
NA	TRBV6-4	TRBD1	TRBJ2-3	CASSPTTGGETDTQYF	TGTGCCAGCAGTCCGACTACAGGGGGTGAGACAGATACGCAGTATTTT
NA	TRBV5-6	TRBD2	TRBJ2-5	CASSPRVSGTQETQYF	TGTGCCAGCAGCCCGAGGGTTAGCGGGACCCAAGAGACCCAGTACTTC
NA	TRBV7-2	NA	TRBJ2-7	CASSLAPGVDYEQYF	TGTGCCAGCAGCTTAGCTCCAGGCGTAGACTACGAGCAGTACTTC
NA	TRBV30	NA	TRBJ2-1	CAWKEAGAYNEQFF	TGTGCCTGGAAGGAAGCAGGCGCCTACAATGAGCAGTTCTTC
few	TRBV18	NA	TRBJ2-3	CASSPTSGDTQYF	TGTGCCAGCTCACCAACGAGTGGAGATACGCAGTATTTT
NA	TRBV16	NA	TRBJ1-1	CASSQANTEAFF	TGTGCCAGCAGCCAGGCAAACACTGAAGCTTTCTTT
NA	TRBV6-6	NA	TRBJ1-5	CASTAGRLLEPQHF	TGTGCCAGCACCGCCGGCAGGTTGCTCGAGCCCCAGCATTTT
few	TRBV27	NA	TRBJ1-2	CASSSIGTHWNYGYTF	TGTGCCAGCAGTTCGATTGGGACACATTGGAACTATGGCTACACCTTC